The 4 T cell receptor beta chains below all came from one sample that was sequenced in a study of response to subunit inactivated influenza vaccine. TCRdb redid the calling of the RT-PCR reads with MiXCR, one entry per CDR3 protein. The top ten hold about a tenth of the sample, which has under 850,000 distinct CDR3 sequences, approximately 18% seen once. The sample was PBMCs from blood, taken about 5 days after vaccination. The origin of the receptors is a man in his fifties or sixties who received an inactivated influenza vaccine.

A word on this clonotype: The junction departs from germline at one end; a sequencing error may be responsible. The chain carries TRBV20-1 and TRBJ2-2; no reliable D call. CDR1 is DFQATT and CDR2 is SNEGSKA in the germline V gene (reference sequence). The CDR3 contains 15 residues. The CDR3 here is CTARVGTPNTGELFF. CDR3 coding DNA: TGCACTGCTAGAGTGGGCACCCCCAACACCGGGGAGCTGTTTTTT.

There are a few counts of this clonotype. The genes are TRBV4-2 and TRBJ2-7; maybe TRBD1 (6 bases). In germline, CDR1 is LGHNA, CDR2 YNFKEQ. V was clipped by 3 bases and J by 5 bases, with 14 bases between them. CDR3 length equals 14 residues. The chain's CDR3 is CASSQAMGQDEQYF. The CDR3 region has the DNA TGTGCCAGCAGCCAGGCCATGGGACAAGACGAGCAGTACTTC.

This clonotype has just a few counts. V gene TRBV28 combines with J gene TRBJ2-7; D is tentatively TRBD1 or TRBD2 (6 bases each). Germline V gene data show CDR1 as MDHEN and CDR2 as SYDVKM. CDR3 length: 15 residues. The V gene lost 1 base and the J gene lost 2 bases, with 12 bases spanning the gap. For the CDR3, the DNA is TGTGCCAGCAGTTTATTAGGGGGGCTGGCCTACGAGCAGTACTTC. Its translation: CASSLLGGLAYEQYF. Looking up the rest from reference TRBV28 and TRBJ2-7 gives the full variable domain: DVKVTQSSRYLVKRTGEKVFLECVQDMDHENMFWYRQDPGLGLRLIYFSYDVKMKEKGDIPEGYSVSREKKERFSLILESASTNQTSMYLCASSLLGGLAYEQYFGPGTRLTVT.

This rearrangement joins TRBV10-3 to TRBJ2-2; D perhaps matches TRBD1 (6 bases). This CDR3 is built from 15 residues. The V and J ends lost 2 bases and 4 bases respectively, with 11 bases between them. Looked up from germline, CDR1 is ENHRY and CDR2 is SYGVKD. CDR3 DNA sequence: TGTGCCATCAGTGAGAGGGGGTCGGCCACCGGGGAGCTGTTTTTT. It encodes CAISERGSATGELFF.